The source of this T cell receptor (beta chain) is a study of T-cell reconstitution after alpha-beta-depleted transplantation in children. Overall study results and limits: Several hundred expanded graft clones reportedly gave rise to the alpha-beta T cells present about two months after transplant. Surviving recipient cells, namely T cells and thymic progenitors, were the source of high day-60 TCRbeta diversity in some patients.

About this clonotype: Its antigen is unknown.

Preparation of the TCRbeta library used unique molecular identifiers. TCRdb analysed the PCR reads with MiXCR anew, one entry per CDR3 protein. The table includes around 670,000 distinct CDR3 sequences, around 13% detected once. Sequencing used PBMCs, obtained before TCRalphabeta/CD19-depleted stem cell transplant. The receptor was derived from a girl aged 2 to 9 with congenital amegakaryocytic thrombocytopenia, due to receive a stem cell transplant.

As DNA, the CDR3 is TGCAGTGGTCGGGACGGTATAAATCAGCCCCAGCATTTT. This sequence encodes CSGRDGINQPQHF. The chain combines TRBV20-1 with TRBJ1-5, with D possibly TRBD1 on 5 matching bases. The germline V gene has CDR1 DFQATT and CDR2 SNEGSKA (reference sequence). This CDR3 comprises 13 residues. Trimming pared 7 bases from V and 4 bases from J, leaving 14 bases between.